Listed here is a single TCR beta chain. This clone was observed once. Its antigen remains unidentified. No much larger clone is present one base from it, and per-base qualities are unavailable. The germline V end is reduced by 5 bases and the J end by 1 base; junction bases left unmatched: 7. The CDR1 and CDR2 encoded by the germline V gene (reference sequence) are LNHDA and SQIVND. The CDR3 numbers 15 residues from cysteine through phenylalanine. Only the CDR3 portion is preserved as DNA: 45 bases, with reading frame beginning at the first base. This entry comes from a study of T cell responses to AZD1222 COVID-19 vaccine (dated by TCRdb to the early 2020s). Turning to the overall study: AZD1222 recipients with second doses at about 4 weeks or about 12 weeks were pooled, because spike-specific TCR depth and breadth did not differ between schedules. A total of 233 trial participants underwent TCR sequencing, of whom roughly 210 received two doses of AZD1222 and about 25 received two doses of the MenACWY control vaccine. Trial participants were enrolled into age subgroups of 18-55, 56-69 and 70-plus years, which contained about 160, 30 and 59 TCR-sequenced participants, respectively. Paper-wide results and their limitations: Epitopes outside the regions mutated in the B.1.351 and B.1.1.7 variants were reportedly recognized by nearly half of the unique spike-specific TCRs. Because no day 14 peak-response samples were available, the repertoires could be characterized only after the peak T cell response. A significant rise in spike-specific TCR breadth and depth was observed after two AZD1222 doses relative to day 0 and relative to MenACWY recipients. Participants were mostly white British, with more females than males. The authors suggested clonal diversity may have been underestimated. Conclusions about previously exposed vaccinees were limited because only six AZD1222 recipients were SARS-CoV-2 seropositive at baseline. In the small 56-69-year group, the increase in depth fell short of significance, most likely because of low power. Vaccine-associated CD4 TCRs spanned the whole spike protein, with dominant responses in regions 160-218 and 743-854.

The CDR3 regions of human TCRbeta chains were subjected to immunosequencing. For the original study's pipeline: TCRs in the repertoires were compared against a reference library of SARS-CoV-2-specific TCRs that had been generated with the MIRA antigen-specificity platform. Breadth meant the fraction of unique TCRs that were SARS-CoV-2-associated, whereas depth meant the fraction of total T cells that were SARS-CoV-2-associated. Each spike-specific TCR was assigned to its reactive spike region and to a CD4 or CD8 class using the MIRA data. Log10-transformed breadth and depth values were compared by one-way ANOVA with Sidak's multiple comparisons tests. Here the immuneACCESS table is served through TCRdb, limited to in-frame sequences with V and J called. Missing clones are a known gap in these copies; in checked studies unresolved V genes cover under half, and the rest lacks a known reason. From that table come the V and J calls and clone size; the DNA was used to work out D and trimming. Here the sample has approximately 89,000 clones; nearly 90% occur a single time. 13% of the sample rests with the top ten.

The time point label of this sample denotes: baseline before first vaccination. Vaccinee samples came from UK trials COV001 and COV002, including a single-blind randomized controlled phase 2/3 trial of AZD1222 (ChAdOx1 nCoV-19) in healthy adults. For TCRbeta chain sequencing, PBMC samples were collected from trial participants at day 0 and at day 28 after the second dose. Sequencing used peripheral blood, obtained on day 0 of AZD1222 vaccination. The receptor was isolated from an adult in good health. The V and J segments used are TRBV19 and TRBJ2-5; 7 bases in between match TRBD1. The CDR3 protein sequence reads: CASSFRTGGQETQYF. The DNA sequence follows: TGTGCCAGTAGTTTCCGGACAGGAGGCCAAGAGACCCAGTACTTC. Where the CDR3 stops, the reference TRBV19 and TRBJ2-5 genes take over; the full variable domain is DGGITQSPKYLFRKEGQNVTLSCEQNLNHDAMYWYRQDPGQGLRLIYYSQIVNDFQKGDIAEGYSVSREKKESFPLTVTSAQKNPTAFYLCASSFRTGGQETQYFGPGTRLLVL.